One sample yielded the 9 T cell receptor beta chains listed below, sequenced in a study of Ad26.COV2.S vaccination and SARS-CoV-2 variants listed by TCRdb under 2021. Interpreted using the paper, the treatment or condition label stands for: over 15 received Ad26.COV2.S at low or high dose, single or two shots; five or six received placebo; per-sample allocation not given. Repertoires of vaccine and placebo recipients were sequenced from samples collected on day 63 after the first injection. The library was obtained by the immunoSEQ multiplex PCR assay. The clones in this table, taken by TCRdb from immuneACCESS, are in-frame only. Not every clone is retained; where verified, under half of the shortfall comes from an unresolved V gene, and the cause of the rest is unknown. The sample includes some 350,000 clones, with about 88% observed a single time. Clones ranked in the top ten supply 2.5% to 3.5% of the sample.

The input for sequencing was peripheral blood, taken in a trial of Ad26.COV2.S vaccine versus placebo. The source is a person aged 18-60 years who received the Ad26.COV2.S COVID-19 vaccine or a placebo.

This chain links TRBV9 with TRBJ2-3, with TRBD2 matching over 14 bases. Germline CDR1 reads SGDLS; CDR2 reads YYNGEE. The CDR3 loop spans 22 amino acids. The junction had 20 bases not matched to a gene; V was cut back by 4 bases and J by 1 base. This CDR3 is CASSPPGLAGAPPAVGTDTQYF. The CDR3, as DNA: TGTGCCAGCAGCCCTCCGGGACTAGCGGGGGCGCCCCCCGCGGTGGGCACAGATACGCAGTATTTT.

The chain is built from TRBV30 and TRBJ2-7; perhaps TRBD1 as D (5 bases). Germline lookup yields CDR1 GTSNPN and CDR2 SVGIG (reference sequence). V was pared by 1 base and J by 3 bases, with 7 bases between. The CDR3 extends over 12 amino acids. In DNA, the CDR3 is TGTGCCTGGAGTGCAGACAGCTACGAGCAGTACTTC. Translating it yields CAWSADSYEQYF. Together with reference TRBV30 and TRBJ2-7, the CDR3 gives the full variable domain: SQTIHQWPATLVQPVGSPLSLECTVEGTSNPNLYWYRQAAGRGLQLLFYSVGIGQISSEVPQNLSASRPQDRQFILSSKKLLLSDSGFYLCAWSADSYEQYFGPGTRLTVT.

Points on this clone: Other nucleotide sequences in the sample specify the same CDR3. This chain's CDR3 is CASSLAGGMNTEAFF. Here the CDR3 DNA reads TGTGCCAGCAGCTTAGCAGGGGGCATGAACACTGAAGCTTTCTTT. The chain has TRBV7-2 and TRBJ1-1; TRBD1 matches 7 bases. V dropped 0 bases and J dropped 0; count of bases not matched to a gene: 1. The CDR3 has 15 amino acids. The germline V gene encodes CDR1 SGHTA and CDR2 FQGNSA.

V and J are TRBV28 and TRBJ2-1; a weak D match, TRBD1 (6 bases). V was trimmed by 9 bases and J by 0 bases, leaving 15 bases between them. Germline values: CDR1 MDHEN, CDR2 SYDVKM. The CDR3 has 15 amino acids. The CDR3 nucleotides are TGTGCCAGTCACAGGGAGAGTTTCTCCTACAATGAGCAGTTCTTC. It yields the protein CASHRESFSYNEQFF.

This rearrangement joins TRBV2 to TRBJ1-6; D gene uncertain. This CDR3 region has 12 residues. Per the germline V gene, CDR1 is SNHLY and CDR2 is FYNNEI. V lost 6 bases to trimming and J lost 6 bases, with 6 bases between them. CDR3 in DNA: TGTGCCAGCAGAGAGACTAATTCACCCCTCCACTTT. The encoded protein is CASRETNSPLHF. Full variable domain (remainder filled in from reference TRBV2 and TRBJ1-6): EPEVTQTPSHQVTQMGQEVILRCVPISNHLYFYWYRQILGQKVEFLVSFYNNEISEKSEIFDDQFSVERPDGSNFTLKIRSTKLEDSAMYFCASRETNSPLHFGNGTRLTVT.

In DNA, the CDR3 is TGTGCCAGCAGCGGGGTCTGGGGAGGTATGACAGATACGCAGTATTTT. Protein product: CASSGVWGGMTDTQYF. This chain joins TRBV9 and TRBJ2-3; possible D gene TRBD2, 6 bases. There are 16 residues in the CDR3. Trimming removed 3 bases from V and 3 bases from J, with 17 bases in between. Germline CDR1 SGDLS, CDR2 YYNGEE.

The chain recombines TRBV5-1 with TRBJ1-5, with D uncertain. Germline assignment: CDR1 SGHRS and CDR2 YFSETQ. V gave up 2 bases and J gave up 5 bases, with 8 bases separating them. The CDR3 has 13 residues. In DNA form, the CDR3 reads TGCGCCAGCAGCTTATTCTCCGATCAGCCCCAGCATTTT. Translated: CASSLFSDQPQHF.

The chain is built from TRBV20-1 and TRBJ2-3; 11 bases match TRBD2. V dropped 5 bases and J dropped 5; count of bases not matched to a gene: 9. The CDR3 loop spans 15 amino acids. The germline V gene has CDR1 DFQATT and CDR2 SNEGSKA (reference sequence). In DNA, the CDR3 is TGCAGTGCTTGTGAACTAGCGGGAGTGAGAGATACGCAGTATTTT. Amino acid sequence: CSACELAGVRDTQYF.

This chain connects TRBV6-5 to TRBJ2-5; possibly TRBD1 or TRBD2 for D (5 bases each). V was trimmed by 0 bases and J by 3 bases, leaving 8 bases between them. The germline V gene encodes CDR1 MNHEY and CDR2 SVGAGI. This CDR3 has 14 residues. In DNA, the CDR3 is TGTGCCAGCAGTTACTCGGGGGTCAAAGAGACCCAGTACTTC. It encodes CASSYSGVKETQYF.